The following is a T cell receptor beta chain sequence with its context. This sample is part of a study of shared clonotypes between healthy human individuals. Produced via immunoSEQ multiplex PCR; TCRdb's table is partial and in-frame only. The data show roughly 2 million clones, around 95% seen once. The germline CDR1 and CDR2 sequences are ENHRY and SYGVKD. CDR3 length equals 13 residues. The V end lost 9 bases, the J end lost 3 bases, and 14 bases lay between the germline ends. The rearrangement links TRBV10-3 to TRBJ2-5; D is ambiguous. This clonotype was sampled from a man aged 18 to 29 in good health. Sequenced input: naive CD4+ T cells sorted from blood. Sample subset: CD45RA+ positively selected. In DNA, the CDR3 is TGTGCCATAGCCCCCGGGCCAGAAGAGACCCAGTACTTC. Its protein product is CAIAPGPEETQYF.